This T cell receptor (beta chain) stems from a study of radiotherapy plus CTLA-4 blockade in lung cancer. Study background: For around 18% of patients, objective responses occurred, and 30% to 35% had disease control. Regarding the study as a whole: Subsequent to radiotherapy plus ipilimumab, tumor-derived TCR clones underwent expansion in blood. Reports identified early blood T cell clone dynamics, with interferon-beta, as the best response predictor.

Assay: immunoSEQ multiplex PCR; the TCRdb copy retains only in-frame clones and omits some. This sample has about 73,000 clones, with roughly 91% found just once. A note on this clone: The target antigen is unknown.

The germline V gene encodes CDR1 SGHNT and CDR2 YENEEA. V lost 3 bases, J lost 4 bases, and 12 bases lay in between. The CDR3 totals 14 residues. This receptor was obtained from a human donor with non-small cell lung cancer that progressed on radiotherapy plus ipilimumab. Here the sequenced sample was peripheral blood, taken from a patient treated with radiotherapy plus ipilimumab. The chain combines TRBV11-3 with TRBJ1-1; TRBD1 might be the D (5 bases). The CDR3 is CASSLQGRGTEAFF. CDR3 DNA: TGTGCCAGCAGCTTGCAGGGAAGGGGCACTGAAGCTTTCTTT.